The clone carrying this T cell receptor beta chain occurred a few times. Its antigen is undetermined. These data originate in a study of T-cell memory formation after mild COVID-19. Study at large: The two donors had largely donor-specific TCR clusters.

Constant-segment primers served in 5'RACE that generated TCR alpha and TCR beta cDNA libraries bearing sample barcodes and UMIs. TCRdb re-derived calls from the 5' RACE reads in MiXCR, one entry per CDR3 protein. This sample has about 190,000 distinct CDR3 sequences; around a fifth occur once, and the top ten carry more than 20%. Findings and limits, study-wide: Most CD4+ clones that shrank were in CM and EM, while CD8+ ones turned up in EMRA.

The sequence came from an adult woman who had mild COVID-19 (a few samples of this study predate the infection). Cell type and time point are not known. Sequencing was done on a sample of PBMCs or a T cell subset sorted from them (not recorded which).

DNA of the CDR3: TGTGCCAGCAGTCCCTTCCTGGGACAGGGCTACAATGAGCAGTTCTTC. This gives the protein CASSPFLGQGYNEQFF. The rearrangement uses TRBV2 and TRBJ2-1; TRBD1 matches at 9 bases. Germline CDR1 is SNHLY and CDR2 is FYNNEI. The CDR3 length is 16 residues. Trimming took 5 bases from V and 3 from J; bases not matched to a gene: 8.